A single sample gave rise to the 23 T cell receptor beta chains below, sequenced in a study of identifying expanded T cells in peripheral blood. Clones were read by immunoSEQ multiplex PCR, and TCRdb kept only the in-frame ones, dropping some. This sample has 45,000 to 65,000 clones, with 82% found just once. The sequencing input was blood. Every receptor here comes from a person aged 18 to 69 in good health.

The chain couples TRBV7-9 to TRBJ2-6, with 7 bases that match TRBD2. This CDR3 contains 17 residues. The V segment lost 3 bases and the J segment 1 base; nucleotides outside the gene matches: 6. The germline V gene encodes CDR1 SEHNR and CDR2 FQNEAQ (reference sequence). The CDR3 is CASSFSGALSGANVLTF. The CDR3 DNA is TGTGCCAGCAGCTTCAGCGGGGCTTTATCTGGGGCCAACGTCCTGACTTTC.

V is TRBV11-3 and J is TRBJ2-1; 10 nucleotides align to TRBD2. V was clipped by 5 bases and J by 3 bases; unmatched bases: 4. The germline V gene encodes CDR1 SGHNT and CDR2 YENEEA. The CDR3 runs 15 residues. The CDR3 DNA is TGTGCCAGCAGCCATAGGACTAGCGGCTACAATGAGCAGTTCTTC. Translation gives CASSHRTSGYNEQFF.

The chain combines TRBV25-1 with TRBJ2-2; 9 bases are shared with TRBD2. The germline CDR1 and CDR2 sequences are MGHDK and SYGVNS. V shed 3 bases and J 4 bases; nucleotides not matched to a gene: 3. CDR3 length: 15 amino acids. This chain's CDR3 is CASSDAGGSTGELFF. The CDR3 nucleotides are TGTGCCAGCAGTGATGCGGGAGGGAGCACCGGGGAGCTGTTTTTT.

The chain employs TRBV30 and TRBJ1-5; 7 bases match TRBD1. This CDR3 region has 13 residues. Trimming removed 3 bases from V and 5 bases from J; junction bases left unmatched: 4. Germline V gives CDR1 GTSNPN, CDR2 SVGIG (reference sequence). The CDR3 protein is CAWSRTGHQPQHF. CDR3 DNA sequence: TGTGCCTGGAGCAGGACAGGACATCAGCCCCAGCATTTT. The whole variable domain, filled in from reference TRBV30 and TRBJ1-5, reads SQTIHQWPATLVQPVGSPLSLECTVEGTSNPNLYWYRQAAGRGLQLLFYSVGIGQISSEVPQNLSASRPQDRQFILSSKKLLLSDSGFYLCAWSRTGHQPQHFGDGTRLSIL.

This chain joins TRBV5-4 and TRBJ2-3, with TRBD2 identical over 9 bases. Germline CDR1 is SGHNT and CDR2 is YYREEE (reference sequence). This CDR3 region has 16 residues. Unmatched junction bases numbered 9, after V lost 2 bases and J lost 5 bases. CDR3 sequence (DNA): TGTGCCAGCAGCTTCTTTCCGCGGGGGGGCCTAGATACGCAGTATTTT. Translated, it gives CASSFFPRGGLDTQYF.

The chain combines TRBV7-2 with TRBJ2-2; D is unresolved. The CDR3 totals 16 residues. CDR1 is SGHTA and CDR2 is FQGNSA in the germline V gene. V was clipped by 1 base and J by 0 bases, with 9 bases between them. Written as DNA, the CDR3 is TGTGCCAGCAGCTTAGTGGCATTTTCGAACACCGGGGAGCTGTTTTTT. Residues: CASSLVAFSNTGELFF.

This chain links TRBV7-7 with TRBJ1-5; D is perhaps TRBD1 (5 bases). The CDR3 sequence is 13 residues long. The V gene's germline CDR1 is SSHAT and CDR2 FNYEAQ (reference sequence). V was clipped by 0 bases and J by 6 bases, with 6 bases between them. The CDR3 DNA follows: TGTGCCAGCAGCTTAGCGAGGGGTCAGCCCCAGCATTTT. Translation: CASSLARGQPQHF.

The rearrangement links TRBV9 to TRBJ2-3, with 8 bases lining up with TRBD2. Germline-derived CDR1 and CDR2 are SGDLS and YYNGEE. V lost 0 bases to trimming and J lost 4 bases; unmatched junction nucleotides: 4. CDR3 length: 15 residues. The CDR3 DNA reads as TGTGCCAGCAGCGTAGACCCAGCGGGAGCAGATACGCAGTATTTT. It is translated as CASSVDPAGADTQYF.

The genes are TRBV6-1 and TRBJ2-6, with 7 bases lining up with TRBD1. This CDR3 is built from 16 residues. Germline V CDR1 and CDR2: MNHNS, SASEGT. The trim removed 4 bases at V and 2 bases at J, leaving 5 bases unmatched. In DNA form, the CDR3 reads TGTGCCAGCAGTGCCCTGACAGGGACTGGGGCCAACGTCCTGACTTTC. It is translated as CASSALTGTGANVLTF.

This chain connects TRBV18 to TRBJ2-1, with D hard to call. Germline-derived CDR1 and CDR2 are KGHSH and LQKENI. V was cut by 0 bases and J by 0 bases, with 9 bases left in between. The CDR3 extends over 16 amino acids. The CDR3 is CASSPPKASSYNEQFF. CDR3 DNA: TGTGCCAGCTCACCACCAAAGGCGAGCTCCTACAATGAGCAGTTCTTC.

The V gene is TRBV25-1, the J gene TRBJ2-5, with D unclear. The V and J ends lost 8 bases and 6 bases respectively, with 10 bases between them. This CDR3 comprises 11 residues. Germline lookup yields CDR1 MGHDK and CDR2 SYGVNS. The CDR3: CASRESKTQYF. The CDR3 nucleotides are TGTGCCAGCCGAGAATCTAAGACCCAGTACTTC.

On this clone: Relative to the germline gene, one junction end is altered; a read error may explain this. The V gene is TRBV5-1, the J gene TRBJ2-1, with TRBD1 as a possible D gene (5 bases). This CDR3 has 15 residues. Germline V gene sequence: CDR1 SGHRS, CDR2 YFSETQ. CDR3 protein: CANSLAGSPYNEQFF. The CDR3 DNA follows: TGCGCCAACAGCTTGGCAGGGTCACCCTACAATGAGCAGTTCTTC.

V gene TRBV4-3 combines with J gene TRBJ2-1; D ambiguous. The V end lost 0 bases, the J end lost 7 bases, and 10 bases lay between the germline ends. The V gene's germline CDR1 is LGHNA and CDR2 YSLEER. This CDR3 spans 14 amino acids. CDR3 coding DNA: TGCGCCAGCAGCCAAGATCGTATCCGGAATGAGCAGTTCTTC. It is translated as CASSQDRIRNEQFF.

This clone was observed a handful of times. The gene calls are TRBV6-7 and TRBJ2-7; 9 bases agree with TRBD1. TRBV6-7 is known as an ORF, though its function is uncertain. J lost 2 bases, V lost 4 bases, and 6 bases had no gene match. The CDR3 is 15 amino acids. The CDR3 sequence: CASSSYRQGAYEQYV. The CDR3 bases are TGTGCCAGCAGTTCCTACCGACAGGGGGCCTACGAGCAGTACGTC.

The chain couples TRBV27 to TRBJ2-7, with 8 bases aligning to TRBD1. This CDR3 is built from 14 residues. The ends lost 3 bases at V and 7 bases at J; junction bases unmatched: 8. Germline CDR1 MNHEY, CDR2 SMNVEV (reference sequence). The CDR3 sequence is CASSLVTGAREQYF. CDR3 coding DNA: TGTGCCAGCAGTTTGGTGACAGGGGCTCGGGAGCAGTACTTC.

The gene calls are TRBV30 and TRBJ2-5, with TRBD1 matching 9 bases. V lost 8 bases to trimming and J lost 5 bases; unmatched junction nucleotides: 9. Germline CDR1 reads GTSNPN; CDR2 reads SVGIG (reference sequence). The CDR3 totals 13 residues. The CDR3 bases are TGTGCCGGAGCCCGGGACAGGGATGAGACCCAGTACTTC. Amino acids: CAGARDRDETQYF. The variable domain in full, completed from reference TRBV30 and TRBJ2-5, reads SQTIHQWPATLVQPVGSPLSLECTVEGTSNPNLYWYRQAAGRGLQLLFYSVGIGQISSEVPQNLSASRPQDRQFILSSKKLLLSDSGFYLCAGARDRDETQYFGPGTRLLVL.

This clone was recorded only once. V usage is TRBV5-8 and J usage is TRBJ1-5; D might be TRBD1 (5 bases). The CDR3 covers 16 residues. Germline lookup yields CDR1 SGHTS and CDR2 YDEGEE. V gave up 2 bases and J gave up 0 bases, with 12 bases separating them. The CDR3 DNA reads as TGTGCCAGCAGCTTTGGGGCAGATTATAGCAATCAGCCCCAGCATTTT. It specifies CASSFGADYSNQPQHF.

This clone was counted between two and nine times. This chain connects TRBV6-1 to TRBJ1-2; the D is unclear. The ends were cut back, 1 base at V and 0 bases at J, with 9 bases in the middle. The CDR3 spans 15 residues. Germline-derived CDR1 and CDR2 are MNHNS and SASEGT. The CDR3 DNA is TGTGCCAGCAGTGAAGTGGCAGCTTCTAACTATGGCTACACCTTC. Protein product: CASSEVAASNYGYTF.

The chain is built from TRBV9 and TRBJ2-5, with 8 nucleotides matching TRBD2. Germline CDR1 is SGDLS and CDR2 is YYNGEE. V was clipped by 3 bases and J by 1 base; unmatched bases: 5. This CDR3 contains 15 residues. Here the CDR3 DNA reads TGTGCCAGCAGCGCGGGGGGGACGCCCCAAGAGACCCAGTACTTC. Amino acid sequence: CASSAGGTPQETQYF.

Details on this clone: Different DNA sequences within this sample yield the same CDR3. This chain joins TRBV19 and TRBJ2-1; the D gene is possibly TRBD2 (5 bases). V lost 3 bases and J 4 bases, leaving 7 bases between the germline ends. Germline CDR1 LNHDA, CDR2 SQIVND (reference sequence). There are 13 residues in the CDR3. The DNA for the CDR3 is TGTGCCAGTAGTATCGGGAATTACAATGAGCAGTTCTTC. It specifies CASSIGNYNEQFF.

The chain combines TRBV7-8 with TRBJ2-1; D gene uncertain. The V gene's germline CDR1 is SGHVS and CDR2 FQNEAQ. With 5 bases removed from V and 6 bases from J, the gap between germline ends came to 23 bases. The CDR3 contains 17 residues. This CDR3 is CASSPVVGLEAFNEQFF. The CDR3 DNA reads as TGTGCCAGCAGCCCGGTCGTAGGGCTAGAGGCCTTCAATGAGCAGTTCTTC.

The chain is built from TRBV5-4 and TRBJ1-2, with TRBD1 as a possible D gene (5 bases). In germline, CDR1 is SGHNT, CDR2 YYREEE (reference sequence). This CDR3 is built from 13 residues. Trimming took off 5 bases at V and 8 bases at J, with 16 bases between the two ends. In DNA, the CDR3 is TGTGCCAGCAGGCCCGGGACTTTTTGGGGCTACACCTTC. This encodes CASRPGTFWGYTF. Looking up the rest from reference TRBV5-4 and TRBJ1-2 gives the full variable domain: ETGVTQSPTHLIKTRGQQVTLRCSSQSGHNTVSWYQQALGQGPQFIFQYYREEENGRGNFPPRFSGLQFPNYSSELNVNALELDDSALYLCASRPGTFWGYTFGSGTRLTVV.

The J gene is TRBJ2-3, the V gene TRBV18; no clear D gene. Germline CDR1 reads KGHSH; CDR2 reads LQKENI. This CDR3 has 12 residues. Trimming cost V 2 bases and J 6 bases, with 6 bases left between them. The CDR3 here is CASSPIGDTQYF. Written as DNA, the CDR3 is TGTGCCAGCTCACCAATTGGGGATACGCAGTATTTT.